One sample yielded the 6 T cell receptor beta chains listed below, sequenced in a study of read filtering for tumor transcriptome and immune sequencing. Molecular barcoded adaptors covering alpha/delta and beta/gamma chains were used on approximately 440 ng RNA. TCRdb called the reads again in MiXCR, with one record for every CDR3 protein. There are tens of thousands of distinct CDR3 sequences in the sample; roughly an eighth occur only once, and 27% lies in the top ten. The sequenced sample was a population of CD138-negative cells sorted from bone marrow. Receptors originate from a donor at least 40 years old with multiple myeloma.

This clonotype has ten or more counts. The rearrangement links TRBV29-1 to TRBJ1-2; 7 bases line up with TRBD1. The CDR3 runs 11 residues. Trimming at V came to 8 bases and at J to 2 bases, leaving 2 bases not matched to a gene. Germline lookup yields CDR1 SQVTM and CDR2 ANQGSEA. The CDR3 protein is CSSQGNYGYTF. The CDR3 bases are TGCAGCTCACAGGGGAACTATGGCTACACCTTC.

In regard to this clonotype: With a much larger clone just one base away, this may be a read error. The rearrangement uses TRBV3-1 and TRBJ1-1; D gene uncertain. The germline V gene has CDR1 LGHDT and CDR2 YNNKEL (reference sequence). CDR3 length equals 13 residues. CDR3 amino acids: CTSSQKTYTEAFF. The DNA of the CDR3 is TGTACCAGCAGCCAAAAGACTTACACTGAAGCTTTCTTT.

In this sample, this clonotype is medium-sized (0.01 to 0.1%). The chain employs TRBV19 and TRBJ2-1; 11 bases fit TRBD2. This CDR3 has 14 amino acids. CDR1 and CDR2 from the germline V gene are LNHDA and SQIVND (reference sequence). V dropped 5 bases and J dropped 8; count of bases not matched to a gene: 5. CDR3 protein: CASSLAGGGDEQFF. The DNA of the CDR3 is TGTGCCAGTAGTTTAGCGGGAGGGGGCGATGAGCAGTTCTTC. Full variable domain (rest looked up from reference TRBV19 and TRBJ2-1): DGGITQSPKYLFRKEGQNVTLSCEQNLNHDAMYWYRQDPGQGLRLIYYSQIVNDFQKGDIAEGYSVSREKKESFPLTVTSAQKNPTAFYLCASSLAGGGDEQFFGPGTRLTVL.

This clonotype has a count of ten or more. The gene calls are TRBV7-2 and TRBJ2-6; the match to TRBD1 covers 9 bases. Trimming took 4 bases from V and 1 from J; bases not matched to a gene: 11. The CDR3 is 19 residues long. Germline CDR1 SGHTA, CDR2 FQGNSA. The CDR3 sequence is CASSSHRPGTGSGANVLTF. In DNA, the CDR3 is TGTGCCAGCAGCTCCCACCGTCCCGGGACAGGGTCTGGGGCCAACGTCCTGACTTTC. The full variable domain, in which reference TRBV7-2 and TRBJ2-6 provide the parts outside the CDR3, is GAGVSQSPSNKVTEKGKDVELRCDPISGHTALYWYRQSLGQGLEFLIYFQGNSAPDKSGLPSDRFSAERTGGSVSTLTIQRTQQEDSAVYLCASSSHRPGTGSGANVLTFGAGSRLTVL.

At least ten counts were recorded for this clonotype. The chain carries TRBV20-1 and TRBJ2-1; D remains unclear. Per the germline V gene, CDR1 is DFQATT and CDR2 is SNEGSKA (reference sequence). The V and J ends lost 2 bases and 2 bases respectively, with 13 bases between them. The CDR3 has 15 residues. CDR3 bases: TGCAGTGCTAGACGAAGGCAGCCCCCCTACAATGAGCAGTTCTTC. The encoded protein is CSARRRQPPYNEQFF.

Regarding this clonotype: A far larger clone lies a single base away; this is likely a read error. The rearrangement links TRBV7-9 to TRBJ2-7; tentatively, D is TRBD1 or TRBD2 (5 bases each). CDR1 is SEHNR and CDR2 is FQNEAQ in the germline V gene (reference sequence). The germline V and J ends were trimmed by 5 bases and 7 bases, with 21 bases remaining between them. This CDR3 has 15 residues. The CDR3 sequence is CASSQSGTGYNEQYF. Written as DNA, the CDR3 is TGTGCCAGCAGCCAATCCGGGACGGGATACAATGAGCAGTACTTC.